These 20 T cell receptor beta chains originate from one sample sequenced in a study of blood T cell repertoires in COVID-19. Assay used: immunoSEQ multiplex PCR; TCRdb lists only in-frame clones, some missing. The sample lists roughly 500,000 clones; roughly 90% were seen once. Sequenced sample: PBMCs or T cells enriched from blood (not recorded which). All receptors derive from a woman aged 40 to 50 who had recovered from COVID-19.

In its sample, this clone was seen a few times. The V gene is TRBV7-9, the J gene TRBJ2-3, with 15 bases aligning to TRBD2. Germline V lookup: CDR1 SEHNR, CDR2 FQNEAQ (reference sequence). The CDR3 contains 15 residues. V dropped 1 base and J dropped 9; count of bases not matched to a gene: 2. The CDR3 region has the DNA TGTGCCAGCAGCTTAGTAGGGACTAGCGGGAGGACGCAGTATTTT. Its protein product is CASSLVGTSGRTQYF.

V is TRBV7-2 and J is TRBJ2-5; possible D gene TRBD1, 6 bases. Trimming removed 5 bases from V and 3 bases from J, with 13 bases in between. Germline values: CDR1 SGHTA, CDR2 FQGNSA. The CDR3 has 14 residues. Here the CDR3 reads CASSPRTVEETQYF. CDR3 coding DNA: TGTGCCAGCAGCCCCCGGACAGTAGAAGAGACCCAGTACTTC.

The chain couples TRBV6-5 to TRBJ1-1, with 7 bases identical to TRBD1. The CDR3 sequence is 13 residues long. The V gene's germline CDR1 is MNHEY and CDR2 SVGAGI. J lost 4 bases, V lost 7 bases, and 6 bases had no gene match. Here the CDR3 reads CASIDRARTEAFF. The CDR3 region has the DNA TGTGCCAGCATCGACAGGGCTCGCACTGAAGCTTTCTTT.

J is TRBJ2-1 and V is TRBV2, with a tentative D call TRBD2 (5 bases). This CDR3 comprises 15 residues. Germline V gene lookup returns CDR1 SNHLY and CDR2 FYNNEI. V was clipped by 8 bases and J by 1 base, with 15 bases between them. The CDR3 reads CASGRQGGSYNEQFF. The CDR3 coding sequence is TGTGCCAGCGGCCGTCAAGGAGGATCCTACAATGAGCAGTTCTTC.

The gene calls are TRBV7-2 and TRBJ2-1; 15 nucleotides agree with TRBD2. The CDR3 sequence is 15 residues long. Trimming took 4 bases from V and 11 from J; bases not matched to a gene: 6. The V gene's germline CDR1 is SGHTA and CDR2 FQGNSA. The CDR3 region is CASSSGTSGRLKQFF. CDR3 DNA sequence: TGTGCCAGCAGCTCCGGGACTAGCGGGAGGCTAAAGCAGTTCTTC. The full variable domain, completed using reference TRBV7-2 and TRBJ2-1, is GAGVSQSPSNKVTEKGKDVELRCDPISGHTALYWYRQSLGQGLEFLIYFQGNSAPDKSGLPSDRFSAERTGGSVSTLTIQRTQQEDSAVYLCASSSGTSGRLKQFFGPGTRLTVL.

The chain combines TRBV14 with TRBJ2-1, with D uncertain. V gave up 0 bases and J gave up 3 bases, with 6 bases separating them. This CDR3 comprises 14 residues. CDR1 SGHDN and CDR2 FVKESK come from the germline V gene. The CDR3 loop reads CASSQDSGYNEQFF. CDR3 coding DNA: TGTGCCAGCAGCCAAGATTCCGGCTACAATGAGCAGTTCTTC.

The rearrangement links TRBV18 to TRBJ1-6; D gene unclear. The CDR3 spans 15 residues. V shed 6 bases and J shed 8 bases, with 17 bases lying between them. Germline CDR1 KGHSH, CDR2 LQKENI. In nucleotides, the CDR3 is TGTGCCAGCTCCCGGGGAGGGCTGACGGATTCACCCCTCCACTTT. It translates to CASSRGGLTDSPLHF. Full variable domain (remainder filled in from reference TRBV18 and TRBJ1-6): NAGVMQNPRHLVRRRGQEARLRCSPMKGHSHVYWYRQLPEEGLKFMVYLQKENIIDESGMPKERFSAEFPKEGPSILRIQQVVRGDSAAYFCASSRGGLTDSPLHFGNGTRLTVT.

The chain combines TRBV11-2 with TRBJ2-3, with D maybe TRBD1 (6 bases). V was trimmed by 1 base and J by 0 bases, leaving 14 bases between them. Looked up from germline, CDR1 is SGHAT and CDR2 is FQNNGV. There are 17 residues in the CDR3. Written as DNA, the CDR3 is TGTGCCAGCAGCTTAGGCTGGACAGTTGAAAGCACAGATACGCAGTATTTT. Translated: CASSLGWTVESTDTQYF.

A remark on this clone: The germline gene is not matched at one end of the junction; a read error may be the cause. The chain couples TRBV5-1 to TRBJ2-2; 8 bases are shared with TRBD2. The CDR3 covers 15 residues. Germline V CDR1 and CDR2: SGHRS, YFSETQ. CDR3 amino acids: CASSLGLVGAGELFF. The CDR3 region has the DNA TGCGCCAGCAGTTTGGGACTAGTTGGGGCCGGGGAGCTGTTTTTT.

The rearrangement uses TRBV7-2 and TRBJ1-1; D gene unclear. The CDR3 sequence is 14 residues long. Per the germline V gene, CDR1 is SGHTA and CDR2 is FQGNSA. Deletions cut 5 bases from V and 7 bases from J, with 17 bases between. The CDR3 spells CASSTKGGMVEAFF. For the CDR3, the DNA is TGTGCCAGCAGCACAAAGGGCGGGATGGTTGAAGCTTTCTTT. Full variable domain (rest looked up from reference TRBV7-2 and TRBJ1-1): GAGVSQSPSNKVTEKGKDVELRCDPISGHTALYWYRQSLGQGLEFLIYFQGNSAPDKSGLPSDRFSAERTGGSVSTLTIQRTQQEDSAVYLCASSTKGGMVEAFFGQGTRLTVV.

A note on this clone: Different DNA sequences within this sample yield the same CDR3. The chain couples TRBV6-5 to TRBJ1-2, with D uncertain. In germline, CDR1 is MNHEY, CDR2 SVGAGI. V lost 2 bases, J lost 7 bases, and 11 bases lay in between. The CDR3 runs 13 residues. The CDR3 spells CASSYSEGSGYTF. The CDR3 DNA sequence: TGTGCCAGCAGTTACAGTGAGGGAAGTGGCTACACCTTC.

V gene TRBV7-7 combines with J gene TRBJ2-7; 7 nucleotides agree with TRBD1. Germline V gene data show CDR1 as SSHAT and CDR2 as FNYEAQ (reference sequence). The CDR3 sequence is 14 residues long. V was pared by 6 bases and J by 0 bases, with 5 bases of the junction left unmatched. CDR3 sequence: CASSPDRVSYEQYF. As DNA, the CDR3 is TGTGCCAGCAGTCCCGACAGGGTCTCCTACGAGCAGTACTTC.

CDR3 protein: CAISHGTAPSNEKLFF. CDR3 in DNA: TGTGCCATCAGCCACGGGACAGCCCCCTCTAATGAAAAACTGTTTTTT. The gene calls are TRBV10-3 and TRBJ1-4, with 7 positions matching TRBD1. The V segment lost 6 bases and the J segment 3 bases; nucleotides outside the gene matches: 10. Germline lookup yields CDR1 ENHRY and CDR2 SYGVKD. The CDR3 extends over 16 amino acids.

V gene TRBV15 combines with J gene TRBJ2-7; TRBD2 aligns across 9 bases. The CDR3 length is 16 residues. Germline-derived CDR1 and CDR2 are LNHNV and YYDKDF (reference sequence). The J segment lost 3 bases and the V segment lost 1 base, leaving 7 bases of the junction unmatched. CDR3 sequence: CATSRGLTSGDYEQYF. In DNA, the CDR3 is TGTGCCACCAGCAGAGGGCTGACTAGCGGAGACTACGAGCAGTACTTC.

Only a few counts were recorded for this clone. V and J are TRBV3-1 (or the pseudogene TRBV3-2) and TRBJ2-7, with a possible D match to TRBD1 (6 bases). The CDR3 has 15 amino acids. Per the germline V gene, CDR1 is LGHDT and CDR2 is YNNKEL (reference sequence). Trimming stripped 1 base from V and 1 base from J, with 11 bases between. Written as DNA, the CDR3 is TGTGCCAGCAGCCAAGCGACAGGTGGATCCTACGAGCAGTACTTC. This gives the protein CASSQATGGSYEQYF.

Note on this clone: Additional DNA sequences in this sample encode the identical CDR3. The chain couples TRBV9 to TRBJ2-1; 12 bases match TRBD2. The CDR3 has 15 residues. CDR1 and CDR2 from the germline V gene are SGDLS and YYNGEE. The ends lost 2 bases at V and 7 bases at J; junction bases unmatched: 4. The CDR3 DNA reads as TGTGCCAGCAGCGTGGGACTAGCGGGTCTAAATGAGCAGTTCTTC. This sequence encodes CASSVGLAGLNEQFF.

The V gene is TRBV2, the J gene TRBJ2-1; TRBD2 aligns across 8 bases. Germline V gene lookup returns CDR1 SNHLY and CDR2 FYNNEI. J lost 6 bases, V lost 1 base, and 2 bases had no gene match. The CDR3 runs 14 residues. The CDR3 DNA sequence: TGTGCCAGCAGTGAAGAGCTAGCGGGCAATGAGCAGTTCTTC. This gives the protein CASSEELAGNEQFF. Using reference TRBV2 and TRBJ2-1 for the parts outside the CDR3, the full variable domain is EPEVTQTPSHQVTQMGQEVILRCVPISNHLYFYWYRQILGQKVEFLVSFYNNEISEKSEIFDDQFSVERPDGSNFTLKIRSTKLEDSAMYFCASSEELAGNEQFFGPGTRLTVL.

This chain connects TRBV6-2 or TRBV6-3 to TRBJ2-7; 15 nucleotides line up with TRBD2. V lost 2 bases, J lost 5 bases, and 4 bases stayed unmatched. This CDR3 has 16 amino acids. Germline V gives CDR1 MNHEY, CDR2 SVGEGT. In nucleotides, the CDR3 is TGTGCCAGCAGTTACCCCGGGACTAGCGGGAGGCACGAGCAGTACTTC. This gives the protein CASSYPGTSGRHEQYF.

The CDR3 protein is CASSQPSGSPRNEQFF. The CDR3 DNA follows: TGTGCCAGCAGCCAACCAAGCGGGTCTCCCCGAAATGAGCAGTTCTTC. The J gene is TRBJ2-1, the V gene TRBV14; a weak D match, TRBD2 (6 bases). Trimming stripped 2 bases from V and 7 bases from J, with 18 bases between. The CDR3 runs 16 residues. Germline V gene sequence: CDR1 SGHDN, CDR2 FVKESK.

The chain links TRBV7-2 to TRBJ1-5, with a weak D call TRBD1 (5 bases). In germline, CDR1 is SGHTA, CDR2 FQGNSA. The V end was cut by 4 bases, the J end by 10 bases, with 17 bases between. There are 14 residues in the CDR3. This CDR3 is CASSSTLGTGPQHF. DNA for the CDR3: TGTGCCAGCAGCTCGACATTAGGGACTGGACCCCAGCATTTT.